This TCR beta chain stems from a study of blood T cell repertoires in COVID-19. As for the study in general: Samples representing acute and convalescent COVID-19 were sourced from the United States, Italy and Spain. Nucleic acid was either cDNA or gDNA, and it came from T cells, B-cell-depleted T cells, or PBMCs.

This clone was found a few times. In the original workflow: The authors estimated nucleated cell counts from reference gene primer amplification. Using immunoSEQ multiplex PCR, the repertoire was profiled, and TCRdb retains in-frame clones only, with some absent. The V and J calls and clone size were taken over from that table, and D and trimming were inferred from the DNA. The table shows about 29,000 clones, with 77% occurring only once. Sequenced material: peripheral blood. This clonotype was sampled from a woman in her 70s with active or convalescent COVID-19.

The CDR3 coding sequence is TGTGCCAGTGGCCCCTACGGACAGGGGGCTCGGAATCAGCCCCAGCATTTT. Its protein is CASGPYGQGARNQPQHF. This chain joins TRBV19 and TRBJ1-5; 11 nucleotides match TRBD1. Germline values: CDR1 LNHDA, CDR2 SQIVND (reference sequence). Losses at the gene ends were 8 bases for V and 4 bases for J; bases not matched to a gene: 13. The CDR3 has 17 amino acids.